A single sample is the source of the 14 T cell receptor beta chains below, sequenced in a study of blood T cell repertoires in COVID-19. Sequenced by immunoSEQ multiplex PCR; TCRdb stores in-frame clones only, minus some. This repertoire shows 90,000 to 110,000 clones, over 70% found once; its top ten account for under 7%. Sequenced sample: peripheral blood. These receptors were obtained from a woman aged 45-65 years with acute or convalescent COVID-19.

The J gene is TRBJ1-2, the V gene TRBV5-1; no reliable D call. With 4 bases removed from V and 4 bases from J, the gap between germline ends came to 20 bases. Germline lookup yields CDR1 SGHRS and CDR2 YFSETQ. The CDR3 spans 16 residues. CDR3 in amino acids: CASSRTLTPPFYGYTF. The CDR3 DNA sequence: TGCGCCAGCAGCAGGACTTTGACCCCGCCTTTCTATGGCTACACCTTC.

The chain recombines TRBV9 with TRBJ1-5; D may be TRBD1 (5 bases). The CDR3 is 14 residues long. Germline V gene sequence: CDR1 SGDLS, CDR2 YYNGEE. V shed 4 bases and J shed 3 bases, with 11 bases lying between them. In DNA form, the CDR3 reads TGTGCCAGCAGCCGGGGCGGGGTCAATCAGCCCCAGCATTTT. Residues: CASSRGGVNQPQHF.

The genes are TRBV6-2 or TRBV6-3 and TRBJ1-1; D is possibly TRBD1 (5 bases). Germline V gene data show CDR1 as MNHEY and CDR2 as SVGEGT. The CDR3 covers 12 residues. V gave up 6 bases and J gave up 8 bases, with 13 bases separating them. This CDR3 is CASSSRQIEAFF. The CDR3, as DNA: TGTGCCAGCAGCTCCCGACAGATAGAAGCTTTCTTT.

The chain links TRBV28 to TRBJ1-2; maybe TRBD1 (5 bases). Germline lookup yields CDR1 MDHEN and CDR2 SYDVKM. V was trimmed by 5 bases and J by 1 base, leaving 17 bases between them. This CDR3 has 16 residues. The CDR3, as DNA: TGTGCCAGCAGTCTTCCCGGCCAGGGTCTTAACTATGGCTACACCTTC. It yields the protein CASSLPGQGLNYGYTF.

V and J are TRBV6-2 or TRBV6-3 and TRBJ2-5; 7 positions agree with TRBD2. The V segment lost 2 bases and the J segment 4 bases; nucleotides outside the gene matches: 4. Germline loops: CDR1 MNHEY, CDR2 SVGEGT. The CDR3 sequence is 14 residues long. As DNA, the CDR3 is TGTGCCAGCAGTTACGAGCGGGGAAGAGAGACCCAGTACTTC. This gives the protein CASSYERGRETQYF.

The CDR3 here is CAWRDDGVNQPQHF. CDR3 coding DNA: TGTGCCTGGAGGGACGACGGGGTCAATCAGCCCCAGCATTTT. This chain uses TRBV30 with TRBJ1-5, with D uncertain. The CDR3 is 14 amino acids. V lost 3 bases and J lost 3, with 12 bases in between. The germline V gene has CDR1 GTSNPN and CDR2 SVGIG (reference sequence).

This chain links TRBV7-9 with TRBJ1-1, with 7 bases fitting TRBD1. J gave up 3 bases and V 5 bases, and 6 bases lay outside the gene matches. The CDR3 totals 14 residues. Germline V gene lookup returns CDR1 SEHNR and CDR2 FQNEAQ (reference sequence). CDR3 in DNA: TGTGCCAGCAGCATAAAGGGGGCCGACACTGAAGCTTTCTTT. Its translation: CASSIKGADTEAFF.

CDR3 DNA: TGTGCCATCAGTCAGACAGGGCGAAACACCATATATTTT. Its protein is CAISQTGRNTIYF. J is TRBJ1-3 and V is TRBV10-3; 7 nucleotides agree with TRBD1. J lost 5 bases, V lost 5 bases, and 3 bases had no gene match. CDR3 length equals 13 residues. Germline CDR1 reads ENHRY; CDR2 reads SYGVKD.

The chain is built from TRBV5-1 and TRBJ1-1; TRBD1 matches at 7 bases. V lost 0 bases and J lost 6; bases outside the gene matches: 5. CDR3 length: 14 residues. Germline CDR1 is SGHRS and CDR2 is YFSETQ. The CDR3, as DNA: TGCGCCAGCAGCTTGGGGGGACAGATCCCTGAAGCTTTCTTT. Translating gives CASSLGGQIPEAFF.

The rearrangement uses TRBV6-6 and TRBJ1-5, with D perhaps TRBD1 (6 bases). The CDR3 covers 15 residues. Trimming removed 6 bases at V and 3 bases at J, with 15 bases between. From germline, CDR1 is MNHNY and CDR2 SVGAGI (reference sequence). The CDR3 loop is CASSRNRDPNQPQHF. In DNA form, the CDR3 reads TGTGCCAGCAGCCGCAACAGGGACCCCAATCAGCCCCAGCATTTT.

The V call is TRBV6-6, the J call TRBJ1-6; D possibly corresponds to TRBD1 (5 bases). The CDR3 sequence is 16 residues long. CDR1 MNHNY and CDR2 SVGAGI come from the germline V gene (reference sequence). The germline V and J ends were trimmed by 8 bases and 0 bases, with 14 bases remaining between them. CDR3 sequence: CASRPGDGSYNSPLHF. As DNA, the CDR3 is TGTGCCAGCCGTCCGGGGGACGGCTCCTATAATTCACCCCTCCACTTT.

The J gene is TRBJ2-1, the V gene TRBV5-1; D possibly corresponds to TRBD1 (6 bases). Trimming left V 4 bases short and J 8 bases short, with 19 bases between. The CDR3 consists of 15 residues. Germline V gene sequence: CDR1 SGHRS, CDR2 YFSETQ. The CDR3 nucleotides read TGCGCCAGCAGCCCAGTGGGCCAGGCAGGGGATGAGCAGTTCTTC. Protein product: CASSPVGQAGDEQFF.

This sequence joins TRBV7-9 and TRBJ2-7; D possibly corresponds to TRBD2 (6 bases). Germline CDR1 SEHNR, CDR2 FQNEAQ (reference sequence). Trimming took off 5 bases at V and 6 bases at J, with 14 bases between the two ends. The CDR3 has 13 residues. CDR3: CASSRAVAAEQYF. CDR3 DNA: TGTGCCAGCAGCCGAGCGGTAGCGGCCGAGCAGTACTTC.

Here the CDR3 reads CASSASSGGWDTQYF. The CDR3, as DNA: TGTGCCAGCAGCGCGTCTAGCGGGGGGTGGGATACGCAGTATTTT. The V gene is TRBV9, the J gene TRBJ2-3; TRBD2 matches 11 bases. Germline V gene lookup returns CDR1 SGDLS and CDR2 YYNGEE. The CDR3 spans 15 residues. V shed 3 bases, J shed 6 bases, and the junction held 6 bases outside the gene matches.